The clone carrying this T cell receptor (beta chain) was observed once. These data originate in a study of control samples from healthy donors and cancer patients. This CDR3 has 14 amino acids. The germline gives CDR1 LNHDA, CDR2 SQIVND (reference sequence). Trimming removed 5 bases from V and 0 bases from J; junction bases left unmatched: 3. Repertoires were generated with immunoSEQ multiplex PCR, while TCRdb's copy carries only in-frame clones and drops some. The data hold tens of thousands of clones, with roughly 84% observed a single time. Input material: PBMCs. V usage is TRBV19 and J usage is TRBJ2-7; TRBD1 aligns across 8 bases. The TCR sequence derives from a woman aged 50 to 65 with lung cancer. The CDR3 sequence is CASSQGQDSYEQYF. DNA of the CDR3: TGTGCCAGTAGTCAGGGACAGGACTCCTACGAGCAGTACTTC.